A selection of T cell receptor beta chains follows, all from one sample in a study of shared clonotypes between healthy human individuals. Method: immunoSEQ multiplex PCR; TCRdb's copy keeps in-frame clones and lacks some. This table has fewer than 550,000 clones, 60% to 80% appearing once. Source material: PBMCs. The source is a woman between 40 and 50 years old in good health. Some clones in this sample may be carry-over from other donors' samples. CDR3s include the opening cysteine and the closing phenylalanine or tryptophan. The D gene is left open where the match is weak. The size field is filled for only some rows; it gives once, few, many or a size class.

size,J,D,V,CDR3,DNA
once,TRBJ2-7,.,TRBV18,CASSQFLGNEQYF,TGTGCCAGCTCACAGTTCTTGGGCAACGAGCAGTACTTC
.,TRBJ2-7,.,TRBV6-1,CASSGQTRYGEQYF,TGTGCCAGCAGTGGACAAACCCGATATGGCGAGCAGTACTTC
.,TRBJ2-1,.,TRBV25-1,CASPGDQPPASGFF,TGTGCCAGCCCCGGGGACCAGCCTCCCGCGTCGGGGTTCTTC
.,TRBJ1-1,.,TRBV28,CASSSPGYFTEAFF,TGTGCCAGCAGTTCCCCTGGTTATTTTACTGAAGCTTTCTTT
.,TRBJ1-1,.,TRBV11-1,CASGNTEAFF,TGTGCCAGCGGAAACACTGAAGCTTTCTTT
.,TRBJ2-3,TRBD2,TRBV4-1,CASSHILAGGTDTQYF,TGCGCCAGCAGCCACATACTAGCGGGAGGAACAGATACGCAGTATTTT
.,TRBJ2-6,.,TRBV28,CASRVGVAGANVLTF,TGTGCCAGCAGAGTCGGAGTGGCTGGGGCCAACGTCCTGACTTTC
.,TRBJ2-7,.,TRBV2,CASSDSRVMPYEQYF,TGTGCCAGCAGTGATAGTAGGGTTATGCCTTACGAGCAGTACTTC
.,TRBJ1-1,.,TRBV5-1,CASTGPHGGTEAFF,TGCGCCAGCACCGGACCGCATGGAGGCACTGAAGCTTTCTTT
.,TRBJ1-1,.,TRBV7-9,CASSLGEKAFF,TGTGCCAGCAGCTTGGGGGAGAAAGCTTTCTTT
once,TRBJ1-3,.,TRBV9,CASSVETDPGNTIYF,TGTGCCAGCAGCGTAGAGACAGACCCTGGAAACACCATATATTTT
.,TRBJ1-4,.,TRBV2,CAIGRGWANEKLFF,TGTGCCATCGGTAGGGGATGGGCTAATGAAAAACTGTTTTTT
.,TRBJ1-4,TRBD1,TRBV2,CASSGQRGQEKLFF,TGTGCCAGCAGTGGTCAAAGGGGGCAGGAAAAACTGTTTTTT
.,TRBJ1-1,.,TRBV11-2,CALYLTGARTLGTEAFF,TGTGCCCTGTACTTAACGGGGGCCAGGACCCTGGGAACTGAAGCTTTCTTT
.,TRBJ2-2,.,TRBV7-3,CASSLRWNTANTGELFF,TGTGCCAGCAGCTTAAGGTGGAACACCGCGAACACCGGGGAGCTGTTTTTT
.,TRBJ2-3,TRBD2,TRBV29-1,CSVEMGREGF,TGCAGCGTTGAAATGGGGCGGGAGGGGTTC
.,TRBJ2-5,TRBD1,TRBV2,CASSTQGAGETQYF,TGTGCCAGCAGTACACAGGGGGCGGGGGAGACCCAGTACTTC
.,TRBJ2-3,.,TRBV28,CASSLELGNSGWYTQYF,TGTGCCAGCAGTTTAGAGCTAGGGAACAGCGGGTGGTATACGCAGTATTTT
once,TRBJ2-5,TRBD1,TRBV7-2,CASSTLGDSATQYF,TGTGCCAGCAGCACCTTGGGGGACAGTGCAACCCAGTACTTC
.,TRBJ2-3,.,TRBV7-3,CASSLSGRIGNTQYF,TGTGCCAGCAGCTTAAGCGGCAGAATAGGGAATACGCAGTATTTT
.,TRBJ1-4,.,TRBV6-5,CASSYARDSDEKLFF,TGTGCCAGCAGTTACGCTCGAGACAGTGATGAAAAACTGTTTTTT
few,TRBJ2-4,TRBD2,TRBV2,CASIREADRIQYF,TGTGCCAGCATCCGGGAGGCCGACCGCATTCAGTACTTC
few,TRBJ2-3,TRBD1,TRBV5-1,CASSPQGSDTQYF,TGCGCCAGCAGCCCACAGGGGTCAGATACGCAGTATTTT
.,TRBJ2-7,.,TRBV6-6,CASSYSERSEQYF,TGTGCCAGCAGTTACTCGGAACGGAGCGAGCAGTACTTC
.,TRBJ2-7,TRBD1,TRBV28,CASSPGTGVSYEQYF,TGTGCCAGCAGCCCCGGGACAGGGGTTTCCTACGAGCAGTACTTC
.,TRBJ1-5,TRBD1,TRBV27,CASSRTGTHQPQHF,TGTGCCAGCAGTAGGACAGGGACTCATCAGCCCCAGCATTTT
few,TRBJ2-2,.,TRBV9,CASSVGHLNTGELFF,TGTGCCAGCAGCGTGGGACATCTCAACACCGGGGAGCTGTTTTTT
.,TRBJ1-4,.,TRBV6-5,CASRFRVDNEKLFF,TGTGCCAGCAGATTCAGGGTGGATAATGAAAAACTGTTTTTT
.,TRBJ2-5,TRBD2,TRBV27,CASSLSRLAGGGETQYF,TGTGCCAGCAGTTTATCGCGACTAGCGGGAGGGGGGGAGACCCAGTACTTC
few,TRBJ1-1,.,TRBV7-9,CASSLSGNRIEAFF,TGTGCCAGCAGCCTCTCAGGGAATAGGATAGAAGCTTTCTTT
.,TRBJ2-7,.,TRBV6-1,CASSADRGNEQYF,TGTGCCAGCAGTGCGGACCGTGGCAACGAGCAGTACTTC
.,TRBJ2-7,TRBD2,TRBV28,CASSLFWRTSGRDYEQYF,TGTGCCAGCAGTTTATTCTGGCGGACTAGCGGGAGGGATTACGAGCAGTACTTC
.,TRBJ2-7,TRBD1,TRBV4-1,CASSQETGGTYEQYF,TGCGCCAGCAGCCAAGAAACAGGGGGAACCTACGAGCAGTACTTC
.,TRBJ2-6,.,TRBV5-8,CASSLLRASGANVLTF,TGTGCCAGCAGCTTGCTCCGGGCCTCTGGGGCCAACGTCCTGACTTTC
.,TRBJ2-2,.,TRBV7-2,CASSYTTAGELFF,TGTGCCAGCAGCTACACAACGGCCGGGGAGCTGTTTTTT
.,TRBJ2-3,.,TRBV5-1,CASSSSGSTDTQYF,TGCGCCAGCAGCTCATCGGGAAGCACAGATACGCAGTATTTT
once,TRBJ2-5,.,TRBV9,CASSHLGRETQYF,TGTGCCAGCTCCCACCTGGGTAGAGAGACCCAGTACTTC
.,TRBJ2-5,.,TRBV7-2,CASSLAATGLETQYF,TGTGCCAGCAGCTTAGCAGCAACGGGGTTGGAGACCCAGTACTTC